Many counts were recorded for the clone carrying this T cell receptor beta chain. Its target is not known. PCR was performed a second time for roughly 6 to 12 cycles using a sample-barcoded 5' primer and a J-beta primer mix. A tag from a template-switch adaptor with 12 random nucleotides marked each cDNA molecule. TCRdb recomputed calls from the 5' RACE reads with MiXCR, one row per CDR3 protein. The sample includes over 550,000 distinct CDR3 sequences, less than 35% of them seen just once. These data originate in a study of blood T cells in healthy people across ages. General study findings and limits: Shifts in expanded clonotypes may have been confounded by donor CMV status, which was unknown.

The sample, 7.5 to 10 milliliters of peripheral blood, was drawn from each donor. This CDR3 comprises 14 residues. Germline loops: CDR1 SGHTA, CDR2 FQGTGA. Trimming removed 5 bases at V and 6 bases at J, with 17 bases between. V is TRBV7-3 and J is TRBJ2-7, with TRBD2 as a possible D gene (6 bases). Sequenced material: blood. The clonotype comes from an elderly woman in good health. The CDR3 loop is CASSPSGGETEQYF. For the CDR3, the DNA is TGTGCCAGCAGCCCGAGTGGCGGGGAGACCGAGCAGTACTTC.